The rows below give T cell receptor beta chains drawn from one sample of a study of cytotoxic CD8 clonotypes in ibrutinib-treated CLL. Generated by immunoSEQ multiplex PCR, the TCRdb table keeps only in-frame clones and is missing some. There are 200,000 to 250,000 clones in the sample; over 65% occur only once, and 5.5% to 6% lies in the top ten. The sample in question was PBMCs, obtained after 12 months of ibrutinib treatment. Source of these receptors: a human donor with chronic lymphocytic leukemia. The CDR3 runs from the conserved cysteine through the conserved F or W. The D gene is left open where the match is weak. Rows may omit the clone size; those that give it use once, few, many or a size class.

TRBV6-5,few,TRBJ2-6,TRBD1,TGTGCCAGCAGTCCACTACAGGGGCCAGGAGTCCTGACTTTC,CASSPLQGPGVLTF
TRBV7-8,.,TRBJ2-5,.,TGTGCCAGCGGAGAGACCCAGTACTTC,CASGETQYF
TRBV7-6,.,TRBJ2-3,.,TGTGCCAGCGGAAGACAGAATACGCAGTATTTT,CASGRQNTQYF
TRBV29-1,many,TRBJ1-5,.,TGCAGCGTTTGGGGCGGGACACCGAATCAGCCCCAGCATTTT,CSVWGGTPNQPQHF
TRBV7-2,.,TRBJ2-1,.,TGTGCCAGCAGCTTATGGGCAGACTCCTACAATGAGCAGTTCTTC,CASSLWADSYNEQFF
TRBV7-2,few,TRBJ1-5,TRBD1,TGTGCCAGCAGCTCAACAAGGGGGCGCAATCAGCCCCAGCATTTT,CASSSTRGRNQPQHF
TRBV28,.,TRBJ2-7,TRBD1,TGTGCCAGCACCCCTCCCGGGACAGGGTCTACCTACGAGCAGTACTTC,CASTPPGTGSTYEQYF
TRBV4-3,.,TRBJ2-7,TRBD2,TGCGCCAGCAGCCGAGGTCTTTGGGGACTAGCGGGAGCAAATACCTACGAGCAGTACTTC,CASSRGLWGLAGANTYEQYF
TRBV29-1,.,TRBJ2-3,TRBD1,TGCAGCGTTGCCCTGGGACAGGGACTAAAAGATACGCAGTATTTT,CSVALGQGLKDTQYF
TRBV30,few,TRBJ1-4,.,TGTGCCTGGAGGACGTTCCTTCATGAAAAACTGTTTTTT,CAWRTFLHEKLFF
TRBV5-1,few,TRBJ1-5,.,TGCGCCAGCCGAGACAGCGTCAATCAGCCCCAGCATTTT,CASRDSVNQPQHF
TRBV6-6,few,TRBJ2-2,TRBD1,TGTGCCAGCCTCCCCGGGACAGGGGCGATCGGGGAGCTGTTTTTT,CASLPGTGAIGELFF
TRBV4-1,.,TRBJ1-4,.,TGCGCCAGCAGCCCCGGGTGGGGGAGTGGTGAAAAACTGTTTTTT,CASSPGWGSGEKLFF